The 2 T cell receptor beta chains reported below all come from one sample, sequenced in a study of human T cells and chemical hapten exposure. TCRdb re-analysed the RACE reads in MiXCR, keeping a single row per CDR3 protein. The repertoire holds roughly 380,000 distinct CDR3 sequences, with 4% to 6% as singletons. Time point in this sample: pre-sensitization, week 0. The treatment denotes: therapeutic diphenylcyclopropenone sensitization with weekly scalp DPC. This material consisted of whole blood, taken in connection with sensitization to the hapten diphenylcyclopropenone (DPC). The receptor source for this set is a woman aged 45-59 years with alopecia areata. Some clones in this sample may be carry-over from other donors' samples.

There are many counts of this clonotype. The V call is TRBV5-1, the J call TRBJ2-5, with 10 bases matching TRBD2. Per germline, CDR1 SGHRS and CDR2 YFSETQ. The CDR3 spans 16 residues. After removal of 1 base from V and 1 base from J, the junction contained 4 bases not matched to a gene. CDR3 in DNA: TGCGCCAGCAGCTTGATGAGCGGGGGGGGCCAAGAGACCCAGTACTTC. It encodes CASSLMSGGGQETQYF.

This clonotype was seen at least ten times. Written as DNA, the CDR3 is TGTGCCAGCAGCTTAGAATCGCGTCTAGCGGGGGTGAGCTCCTACAATGAGCAGTTCTTC. This sequence encodes CASSLESRLAGVSSYNEQFF. The chain recombines TRBV13 with TRBJ2-1; 10 bases agree with TRBD2. This CDR3 contains 20 residues. The J segment lost 0 bases and the V segment lost 1 base, leaving 12 bases of the junction unmatched. The germline V gene has CDR1 PRHDT and CDR2 FYEKMQ (reference sequence).